This TCR beta chain was found in a study of PD-1 blockade in classical Hodgkin lymphoma (dated by TCRdb to 2020 to 2022). About the full investigation: Nivolumab dosing was 3 mg/kg intravenously every 2 weeks, continuing until either disease progression or unacceptable toxicity. To define a peripheral blood immune signature of response to PD-1 blockade in classical Hodgkin lymphoma, the study combined TCR beta sequencing with CyTOF.

Concerning this clone: Its antigen has not been determined. Base quality data are lacking; no much larger clone is found one base away.

The Qiagen DNeasy kit was used to extract genomic DNA from unsorted PBMCs and from the negatively selected CD4+ and CD8+ fractions. TCR beta CDR3 regions were amplified by immunoSEQ multiplex PCR using primers annealing to V and J segments. A synthetic immune receptor repertoire was used to minimize amplification bias, and any residual bias was removed computationally once sequencing was done. Turning to the authors' computational methods: Custom Python scripts were used to quantify repertoire diversity as the Shannon entropy index. Unsorted, CD4+ and CD8+ repertoires were analyzed separately, except in combined analyses where CD4+ and CD8+ sequences were merged in silico. A clone was considered expanded if an increase in frequency of at least 2-fold after treatment relative to C1D1 was found, and a pseudocount of 0.5 was applied to clones undetected at baseline. Clones with 0 or 1 copy at C1D1 were classified as singleton clones, and clones with 2 or more copies were classified as non-singleton clones. Clones expanded in unsorted samples were assigned a CD4+, CD8+ or unknown annotation through matching of protein sequences in sorted samples from the same patient. Diversity changes from C1D1 to C4D1 were tested in paired samples using Wilcoxon tests. TCRdb's version of the immuneACCESS table is confined to in-frame rearrangements and falls short of the full clone set. An unresolved V gene accounts for under half of the shortfall where checked; the remainder is of unknown origin. The DNA gave D and trimming, while V, J and clone size come from that table. The sample contains some 95,000 clones, over 75% of them found a single time. The ten most abundant clones make up about 2.9% of the sample.

Based on the germline V gene, the CDR1 and CDR2 sequences are MDHEN and SYDVKM. The CDR3 spans 14 residues, from the cysteine through the phenylalanine. Of all the DNA, just the CDR3 is kept, 42 bases in frame from base 1. V is pared back by 8 bases and J by 4 bases, with 17 bases lying between the germline termini. General conclusions and limits of the study: Newly diagnosed patients were reported to have lower baseline TCR diversity than healthy donors, and relapsed/refractory patients were reported to have lower baseline TCR diversity still. The study was limited to a single clinical trial cohort, and causes of repertoire differences, possibly disease activity or prior therapy, remained undefined. CD4+ but not CD8+ TCR diversity rose significantly by C4D1 (p=0.0027 vs p=0.16), most apparent in complete responders (p=0.02). Diversity was lower in patients who began nivolumab less than 1 year after ASCT, so these patients were left out of later analyses to avoid confounding by immune reconstitution. Trial patients with a complete response had baseline diversity similar to that of newly diagnosed patients, while partial responders and progressors had significantly lower diversity.

This sample's time point label indicates: cycle 4 day 1 (C4D1), after less than 7 weeks of nivolumab. Every trial patient had relapsed after autologous stem cell transplantation, and cohorts A, B and C differed in prior brentuximab vedotin exposure. The trial cohort included 45 to 65 patients with relapsed/refractory classical Hodgkin lymphoma, and each patient had a best overall response of complete response, partial response or progressive disease. Trial patients were treated with single-agent nivolumab in the multi-cohort phase II CheckMate 205 trial. An independent review committee assessed best overall response by applying the 2007 International Working Group response criteria. Trial PBMCs were collected immediately before nivolumab initiation (C1D1) and during therapy at cycle 2 day 1 and cycle 4 day 1. Peripheral blood was collected in 8 mL Vacutainer Cell Preparation Tubes, from which PBMCs were isolated by centrifugation and then cryopreserved.

The TCR comes from a human donor with classical Hodgkin lymphoma. The chain was built from TRBV28 and TRBJ2-5; TRBD1 could be the D gene, as 5 bases match. Sequenced material: peripheral blood mononuclear cells (PBMCs), taken before the fourth cycle of nivolumab. The CDR3 is CASGAPRFRETQYF. At the DNA level, the sequence is TGTGCCAGCGGGGCCCCCCGGTTCAGAGAGACCCAGTACTTC. The variable domain in full, with residues beyond the CDR3 obtained from the reference TRBV28 and TRBJ2-5 genes, is DVKVTQSSRYLVKRTGEKVFLECVQDMDHENMFWYRQDPGLGLRLIYFSYDVKMKEKGDIPEGYSVSREKKERFSLILESASTNQTSMYLCASGAPRFRETQYFGPGTRLLVL.